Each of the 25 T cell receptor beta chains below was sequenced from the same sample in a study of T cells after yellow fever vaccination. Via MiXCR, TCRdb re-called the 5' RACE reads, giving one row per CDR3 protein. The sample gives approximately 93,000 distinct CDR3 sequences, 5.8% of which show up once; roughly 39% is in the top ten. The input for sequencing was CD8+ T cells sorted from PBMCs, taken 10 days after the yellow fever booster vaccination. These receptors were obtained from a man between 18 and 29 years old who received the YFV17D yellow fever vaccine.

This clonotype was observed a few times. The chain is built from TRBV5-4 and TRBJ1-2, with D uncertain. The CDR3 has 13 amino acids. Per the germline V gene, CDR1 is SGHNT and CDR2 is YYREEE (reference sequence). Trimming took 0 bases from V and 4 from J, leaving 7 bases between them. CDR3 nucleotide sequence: TGTGCCAGCAGCTTGGGCGTAAGCTATGGCTACACCTTC. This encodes CASSLGVSYGYTF.

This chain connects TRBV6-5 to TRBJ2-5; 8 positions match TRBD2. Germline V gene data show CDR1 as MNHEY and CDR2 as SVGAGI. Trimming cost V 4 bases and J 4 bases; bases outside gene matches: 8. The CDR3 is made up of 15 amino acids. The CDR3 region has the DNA TGTGCCAGCAGTTCCCGGGGACTAGGAACAGAGACCCAGTACTTC. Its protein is CASSSRGLGTETQYF.

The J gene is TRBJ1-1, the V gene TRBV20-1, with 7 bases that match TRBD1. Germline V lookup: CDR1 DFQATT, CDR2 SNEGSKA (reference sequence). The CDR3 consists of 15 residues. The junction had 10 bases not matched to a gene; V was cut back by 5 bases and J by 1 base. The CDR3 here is CSALDDRAPNTEAFF. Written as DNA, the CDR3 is TGCAGTGCTCTGGATGACAGGGCCCCGAACACTGAAGCTTTCTTT.

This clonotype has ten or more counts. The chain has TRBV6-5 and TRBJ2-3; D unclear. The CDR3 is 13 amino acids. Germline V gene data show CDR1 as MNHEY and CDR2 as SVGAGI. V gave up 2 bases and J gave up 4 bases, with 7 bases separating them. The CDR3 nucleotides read TGTGCCAGCAGTTACGGCGGCGCAGATACGCAGTATTTT. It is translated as CASSYGGADTQYF.

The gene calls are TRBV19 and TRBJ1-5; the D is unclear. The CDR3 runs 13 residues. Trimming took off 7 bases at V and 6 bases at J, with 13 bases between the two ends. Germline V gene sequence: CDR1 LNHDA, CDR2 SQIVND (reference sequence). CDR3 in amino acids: CASTGSMVQPQHF. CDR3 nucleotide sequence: TGTGCCAGTACTGGTTCTATGGTTCAGCCCCAGCATTTT.

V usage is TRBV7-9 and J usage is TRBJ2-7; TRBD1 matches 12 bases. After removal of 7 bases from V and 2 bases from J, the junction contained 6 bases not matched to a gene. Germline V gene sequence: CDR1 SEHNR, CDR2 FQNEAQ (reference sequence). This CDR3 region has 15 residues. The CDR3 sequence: CASTPRDRGPYEQYF. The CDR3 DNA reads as TGTGCCAGCACCCCTCGGGACAGGGGGCCCTACGAGCAGTACTTC.

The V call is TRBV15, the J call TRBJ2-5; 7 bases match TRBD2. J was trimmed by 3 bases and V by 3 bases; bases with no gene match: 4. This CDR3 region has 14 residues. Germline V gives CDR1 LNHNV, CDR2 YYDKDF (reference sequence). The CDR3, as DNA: TGTGCCACCAGCAGTGGCCGGGGGGAAGAGACCCAGTACTTC. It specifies CATSSGRGEETQYF.

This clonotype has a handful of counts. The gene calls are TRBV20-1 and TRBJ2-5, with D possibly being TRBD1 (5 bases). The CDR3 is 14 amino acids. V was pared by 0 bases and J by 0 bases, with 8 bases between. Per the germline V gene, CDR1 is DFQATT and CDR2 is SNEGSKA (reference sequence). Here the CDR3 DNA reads TGCAGTGCTAGAGATTGGGGCTACCAAGAGACCCAGTACTTC. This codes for CSARDWGYQETQYF.

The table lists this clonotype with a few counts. The CDR3 DNA follows: TGCGCCAGCAGCTACGAGATGGGGGTCGAGCAGTACTTC. This translates into CASSYEMGVEQYF. The rearrangement joins TRBV4-3 to TRBJ2-7; either TRBD1 or TRBD2 may supply D (5 bases each). Germline V lookup: CDR1 LGHNA, CDR2 YSLEER. V lost 5 bases and J lost 6, with 14 bases in between. The CDR3 has 13 residues.

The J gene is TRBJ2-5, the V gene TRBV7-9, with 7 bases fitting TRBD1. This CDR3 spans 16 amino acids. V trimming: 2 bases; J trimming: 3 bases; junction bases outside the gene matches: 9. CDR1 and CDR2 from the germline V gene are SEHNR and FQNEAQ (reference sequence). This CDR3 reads CASSLSYGTVKETQYF. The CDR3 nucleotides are TGTGCCAGCAGCTTATCCTATGGGACAGTCAAAGAGACCCAGTACTTC. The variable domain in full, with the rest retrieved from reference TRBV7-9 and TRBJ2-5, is DTGVSQNPRHKITKRGQNVTFRCDPISEHNRLYWYRQTLGQGPEFLTYFQNEAQLEKSRLLSDRFSAERPKGSFSTLEIQRTEQGDSAMYLCASSLSYGTVKETQYFGPGTRLLVL.

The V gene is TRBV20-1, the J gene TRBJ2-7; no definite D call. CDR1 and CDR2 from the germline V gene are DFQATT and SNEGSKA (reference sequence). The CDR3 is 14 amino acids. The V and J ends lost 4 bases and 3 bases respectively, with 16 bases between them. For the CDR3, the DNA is TGCAGTGCTACCCCGATGGATATCAACTACGAGCAGTACGTC. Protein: CSATPMDINYEQYV.

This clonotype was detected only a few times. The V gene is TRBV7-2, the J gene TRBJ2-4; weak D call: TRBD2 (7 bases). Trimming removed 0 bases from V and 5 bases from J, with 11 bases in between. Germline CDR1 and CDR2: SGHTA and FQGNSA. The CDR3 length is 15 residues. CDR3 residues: CASSLAGGPENIQYF. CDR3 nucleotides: TGTGCCAGCAGCTTAGCGGGGGGGCCGGAAAACATTCAGTACTTC.

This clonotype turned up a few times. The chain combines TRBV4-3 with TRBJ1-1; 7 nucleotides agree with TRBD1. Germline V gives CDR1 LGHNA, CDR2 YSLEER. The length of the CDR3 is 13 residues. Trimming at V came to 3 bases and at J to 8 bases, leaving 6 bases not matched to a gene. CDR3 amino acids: CASSHEGGREAFF. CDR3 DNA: TGCGCCAGCAGCCACGAAGGGGGCAGAGAAGCTTTCTTT.

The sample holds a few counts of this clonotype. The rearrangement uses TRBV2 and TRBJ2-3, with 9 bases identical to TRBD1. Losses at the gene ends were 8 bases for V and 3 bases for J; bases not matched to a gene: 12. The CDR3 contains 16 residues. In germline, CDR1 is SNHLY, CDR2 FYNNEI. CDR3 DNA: TGTGCCAGCGTCCCTTCCCGGGACAGGGAGACAGATACGCAGTATTTT. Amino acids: CASVPSRDRETDTQYF.

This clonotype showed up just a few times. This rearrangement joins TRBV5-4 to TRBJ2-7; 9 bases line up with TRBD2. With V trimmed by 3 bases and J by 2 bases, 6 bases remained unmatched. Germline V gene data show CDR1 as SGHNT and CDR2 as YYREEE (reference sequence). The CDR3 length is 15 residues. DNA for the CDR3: TGTGCCAGCAGCTCTCTCAGCGGGGGGACCTACGAGCAGTACTTC. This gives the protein CASSSLSGGTYEQYF.

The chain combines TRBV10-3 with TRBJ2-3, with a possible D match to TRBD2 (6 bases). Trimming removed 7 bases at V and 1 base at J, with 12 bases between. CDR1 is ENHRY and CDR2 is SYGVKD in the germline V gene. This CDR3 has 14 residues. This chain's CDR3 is CAITSADRTDTQYF. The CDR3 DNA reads TGTGCCATCACTAGCGCCGATCGCACAGATACGCAGTATTTT.

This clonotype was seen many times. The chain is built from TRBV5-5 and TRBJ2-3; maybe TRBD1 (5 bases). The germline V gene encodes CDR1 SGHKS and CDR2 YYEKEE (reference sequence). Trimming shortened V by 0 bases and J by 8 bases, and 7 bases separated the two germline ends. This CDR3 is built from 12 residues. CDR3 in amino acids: CASSLGGSTQYF. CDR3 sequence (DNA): TGTGCCAGCAGCTTGGGGGGCAGTACGCAGTATTTT.

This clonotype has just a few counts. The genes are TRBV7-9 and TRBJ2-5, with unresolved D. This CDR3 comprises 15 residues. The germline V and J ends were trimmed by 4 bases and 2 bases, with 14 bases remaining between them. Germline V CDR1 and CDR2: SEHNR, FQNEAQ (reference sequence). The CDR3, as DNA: TGTGCCAGCAGCTACAACAGAAAAACACAAGAGACCCAGTACTTC. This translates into CASSYNRKTQETQYF. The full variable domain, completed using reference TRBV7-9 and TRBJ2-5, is DTGVSQNPRHKITKRGQNVTFRCDPISEHNRLYWYRQTLGQGPEFLTYFQNEAQLEKSRLLSDRFSAERPKGSFSTLEIQRTEQGDSAMYLCASSYNRKTQETQYFGPGTRLLVL.

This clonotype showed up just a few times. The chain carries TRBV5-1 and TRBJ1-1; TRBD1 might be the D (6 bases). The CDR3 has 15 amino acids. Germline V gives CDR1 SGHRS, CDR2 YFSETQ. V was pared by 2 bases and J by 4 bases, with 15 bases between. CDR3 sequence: CASSLTGADSTEAFF. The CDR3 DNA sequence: TGCGCCAGCAGCTTAACTGGGGCGGACAGCACTGAAGCTTTCTTT.

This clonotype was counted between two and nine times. DNA for the CDR3: TGTGCCACCAGCAGCCCGACTACAGGGGGCCGGGACATTCAGTACTTC. This sequence encodes CATSSPTTGGRDIQYF. This chain uses TRBV15 with TRBJ2-4; 9 positions agree with TRBD1. Germline V gene lookup returns CDR1 LNHNV and CDR2 YYDKDF (reference sequence). The CDR3 runs 16 residues. V was pared by 3 bases and J by 8 bases, with 11 bases of the junction left unmatched.

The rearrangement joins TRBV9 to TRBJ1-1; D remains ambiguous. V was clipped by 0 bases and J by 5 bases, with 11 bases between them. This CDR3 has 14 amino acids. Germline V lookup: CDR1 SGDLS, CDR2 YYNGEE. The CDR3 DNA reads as TGTGCCAGCAGCGTAGCTTGGGGTGGTACTGAAGCTTTCTTT. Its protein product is CASSVAWGGTEAFF.

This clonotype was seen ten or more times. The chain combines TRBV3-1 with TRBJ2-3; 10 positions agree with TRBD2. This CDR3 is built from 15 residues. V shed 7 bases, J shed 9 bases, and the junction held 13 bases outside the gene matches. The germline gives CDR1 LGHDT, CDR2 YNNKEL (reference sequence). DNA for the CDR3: TGTGCCAGCACCTCAGTAGTAGCGGGGGGCCGAACGCAGTATTTT. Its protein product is CASTSVVAGGRTQYF.

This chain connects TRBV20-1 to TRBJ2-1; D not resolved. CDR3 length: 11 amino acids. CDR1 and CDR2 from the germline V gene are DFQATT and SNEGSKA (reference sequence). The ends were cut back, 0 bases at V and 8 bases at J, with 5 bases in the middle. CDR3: CSARDGHEQFF. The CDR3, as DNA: TGCAGTGCTAGAGATGGGCATGAGCAGTTCTTC.

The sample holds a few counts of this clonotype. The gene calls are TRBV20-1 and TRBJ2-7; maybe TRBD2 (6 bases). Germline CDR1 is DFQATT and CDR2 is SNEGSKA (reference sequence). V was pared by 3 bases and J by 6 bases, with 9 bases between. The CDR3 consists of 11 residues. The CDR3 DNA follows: TGCAGTGCTAGCGGAGGGGCCGAGCAGTACTTC. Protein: CSASGGAEQYF.

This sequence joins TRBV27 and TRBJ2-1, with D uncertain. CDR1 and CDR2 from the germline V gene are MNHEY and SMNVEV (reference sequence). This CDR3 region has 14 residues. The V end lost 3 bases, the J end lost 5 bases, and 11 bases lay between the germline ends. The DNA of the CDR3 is TGTGCCAGCAGTTTTACTGGCACACACAATGAGCAGTTCTTC. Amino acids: CASSFTGTHNEQFF.